The 28 T cell receptor beta chains given below trace back to one sample, sequenced in a study of blood T cell repertoires in COVID-19. The repertoire was sequenced with immunoSEQ multiplex PCR; TCRdb's copy has only in-frame clones and lacks some. The sample consists of around 180,000 clones, roughly four fifths of them appearing once. Sample: peripheral blood. These receptors were obtained from a human donor in a cohort sampled during active COVID-19.

The chain links TRBV7-9 to TRBJ2-7, with 14 bases identical to TRBD2. V shed 3 bases and J 2 bases; nucleotides not matched to a gene: 12. Germline values: CDR1 SEHNR, CDR2 FQNEAQ (reference sequence). The CDR3 has 19 amino acids. This chain's CDR3 is CASSFQGRPGLAGAYEQYF. CDR3 DNA: TGTGCCAGCAGCTTCCAGGGTCGTCCGGGACTAGCGGGAGCCTACGAGCAGTACTTC.

The chain combines TRBV7-7 with TRBJ1-1; 7 bases agree with TRBD1. The CDR3 contains 22 residues. The germline gives CDR1 SSHAT, CDR2 FNYEAQ (reference sequence). Trimming removed 7 bases from V and 3 bases from J; junction bases left unmatched: 32. The DNA of the CDR3 is TGTGCCAGCATTGGGACAGATATAAACTCGTCACCTCGGCCCTACCATTACACTGAAGCTTTCTTT. It is translated as CASIGTDINSSPRPYHYTEAFF. The full variable domain, in which reference TRBV7-7 and TRBJ1-1 provide the parts outside the CDR3, is GAGVSQSPRYKVTKRGQDVTLRCDPISSHATLYWYQQALGQGPEFLTYFNYEAQPDKSGLPSDRFSAERPEGSISTLTIQRTEQRDSAMYRCASIGTDINSSPRPYHYTEAFFGQGTRLTVV.

The genes are TRBV21-1 and TRBJ1-3; the table's D call of TRBD1 was not tested on the DNA. TRBV21-1 is a recognized pseudogene. The CDR3 covers 13 residues. CDR3 sequence reads: CASSPGQGNTIYF. Written as DNA, the CDR3 is TGTGCCAGCAGCCCCGGACAGGGAAACACCATATATTTT.

The sample holds a few counts of this clone. The chain carries TRBV3-1 (or the pseudogene TRBV3-2) and TRBJ1-2; 8 bases align to TRBD1. Germline CDR1 LGHDT, CDR2 YNNKEL (reference sequence). The trim removed 4 bases at V and 5 bases at J, leaving 9 bases unmatched. The CDR3 totals 15 residues. The CDR3 here is CASSLRQGSNYGYTF. The DNA of the CDR3 is TGTGCCAGCAGCCTCCGACAGGGGAGTAATTATGGCTACACCTTC.

V and J are TRBV7-9 and TRBJ2-5, with D possibly matching TRBD1 (6 bases). The CDR3 is made up of 15 amino acids. Germline V CDR1 and CDR2: SEHNR, FQNEAQ (reference sequence). V was trimmed by 5 bases and J by 5 bases, leaving 18 bases between them. DNA of the CDR3: TGTGCCAGCAGCCCCAGGGGCTCTGACAGGGAGACCCAGTACTTC. Translating gives CASSPRGSDRETQYF.

This chain uses TRBV19 with TRBJ1-1; 7 bases line up with TRBD1. The germline gives CDR1 LNHDA, CDR2 SQIVND (reference sequence). V dropped 3 bases and J dropped 4; count of bases not matched to a gene: 8. CDR3 size: 15 residues. The CDR3 region is CASSIGAGGLTEAFF. The CDR3 DNA reads TGTGCCAGTAGTATTGGGGCAGGGGGGCTCACTGAAGCTTTCTTT.

The chain joins TRBV5-5 to TRBJ2-7; TRBD1 aligns across 7 bases. This CDR3 comprises 15 residues. CDR1 is SGHKS, CDR2 YYEKEE, per germline (reference sequence). Trimming took 2 bases from V and 2 from J; bases not matched to a gene: 7. DNA for the CDR3: TGTGCCAGCAGCTTAAGGGGGACAGATCCCTACGAGCAGTACTTC. Encoded protein: CASSLRGTDPYEQYF.

The gene calls are TRBV6-6 and TRBJ2-2; 7 bases fit TRBD1. The junction had 4 bases not matched to a gene; V was cut back by 6 bases and J by 6 bases. This CDR3 contains 13 residues. The V gene's germline CDR1 is MNHNY and CDR2 SVGAGI (reference sequence). The CDR3 sequence is CASSRGTAGELFF. CDR3 in DNA: TGTGCCAGCAGCCGTGGGACAGCCGGGGAGCTGTTTTTT.

J is TRBJ2-1 and V is TRBV4-1; 12 bases align to TRBD2. The germline V gene has CDR1 MGHRA and CDR2 YSYEKL. The CDR3 totals 17 residues. Losses at the gene ends were 3 bases for V and 5 bases for J; bases not matched to a gene: 8. CDR3 DNA: TGCGCCAGCAGCCACACCCTACTAGCGGGGGGCAACAATGAGCAGTTCTTC. Its translation is CASSHTLLAGGNNEQFF.

The rearrangement uses TRBV5-5 and TRBJ1-2; 9 nucleotides agree with TRBD1. Losses at the gene ends were 4 bases for V and 7 bases for J; bases not matched to a gene: 11. Germline CDR1 SGHKS, CDR2 YYEKEE (reference sequence). The CDR3 covers 15 residues. CDR3 residues: CASSAQGASSFGYTF. The CDR3 nucleotides read TGTGCCAGCAGCGCACAGGGGGCCTCGTCCTTTGGCTACACCTTC.

V is TRBV4-2 and J is TRBJ2-1; 12 nucleotides match TRBD2. Unmatched junction bases numbered 4, after V lost 1 base and J lost 3 bases. Germline V gene data show CDR1 as LGHNA and CDR2 as YNFKEQ. The length of the CDR3 is 17 residues. The CDR3 bases are TGTGCCAGCAGCCAAGCATCGACTAGCGGGGGCTACAATGAGCAGTTCTTC. Its protein is CASSQASTSGGYNEQFF.

This rearrangement joins TRBV24-1 to TRBJ2-1, with D possibly matching TRBD1 (6 bases). This CDR3 contains 15 residues. V was trimmed by 4 bases and J by 6 bases, leaving 15 bases between them. Looked up from germline, CDR1 is KGHDR and CDR2 is SFDVKD. CDR3 loop: CATSDPTGIGNEQFF. The CDR3 DNA reads TGTGCCACCAGTGACCCAACAGGGATCGGCAATGAGCAGTTCTTC.

The chain links TRBV12-3 or TRBV12-4 to TRBJ2-5; a weak D match, TRBD2 (5 bases). The CDR3 runs to 12 residues. V lost 4 bases and J lost 7, with 10 bases in between. CDR3 coding DNA: TGTGCCAGCAGTTCCTCCGCGGGGACCCAGTACTTC. Translated: CASSSSAGTQYF.

This clone was seen only a few times. J is TRBJ1-1 and V is TRBV19; maybe TRBD1 (6 bases). This CDR3 contains 16 residues. Germline V gene sequence: CDR1 LNHDA, CDR2 SQIVND (reference sequence). Trimming cost V 3 bases and J 0 bases, with 14 bases left between them. The chain's CDR3 is CASSMLTGIMNTEAFF. As DNA, the CDR3 is TGTGCCAGTAGTATGTTGACAGGAATCATGAACACTGAAGCTTTCTTT. The variable domain in full, with the rest retrieved from reference TRBV19 and TRBJ1-1, is DGGITQSPKYLFRKEGQNVTLSCEQNLNHDAMYWYRQDPGQGLRLIYYSQIVNDFQKGDIAEGYSVSREKKESFPLTVTSAQKNPTAFYLCASSMLTGIMNTEAFFGQGTRLTVV.

The chain is built from TRBV4-1 and TRBJ1-5; D is ambiguous. V was cut by 1 base and J by 0 bases, with 10 bases left in between. Germline CDR1 reads MGHRA; CDR2 reads YSYEKL. The CDR3 loop spans 16 amino acids. CDR3 residues: CASSQGGPASNQPQHF. The CDR3 DNA reads TGCGCCAGCAGCCAAGGTGGGCCAGCTAGCAATCAGCCCCAGCATTTT.

The gene calls are TRBV25-1 and TRBJ1-4; 7 bases are a match to TRBD1. V gave up 0 bases and J gave up 6 bases; unmatched junction bases: 1. CDR3 size: 14 residues. The V gene's germline CDR1 is MGHDK and CDR2 SYGVNS. CDR3 region: CASSEYTGDEKLFF. The CDR3 nucleotides read TGTGCCAGCAGTGAATACACAGGGGATGAAAAACTGTTTTTT.

This clone occurred a few times. The V call is TRBV15, the J call TRBJ1-5; D perhaps matches TRBD1 (6 bases). CDR3 size: 16 residues. The ends were cut back, 0 bases at V and 5 bases at J, with 14 bases in the middle. The germline gives CDR1 LNHNV, CDR2 YYDKDF (reference sequence). The CDR3 DNA sequence: TGTGCCACCAGCAGAGATCCAGTGTCAGGGGATCAGCCCCAGCATTTT. Residues: CATSRDPVSGDQPQHF.

J is TRBJ2-7 and V is TRBV6-2 or TRBV6-3, with 10 nucleotides matching TRBD2. The CDR3 extends over 15 amino acids. From germline, CDR1 is MNHEY and CDR2 SVGEGT. Trimming cost V 6 bases and J 7 bases; bases outside gene matches: 12. The CDR3 sequence is CASSLWLAGVWEQYF. DNA of the CDR3: TGTGCCAGCAGCCTTTGGCTAGCGGGGGTCTGGGAGCAGTACTTC.

The V gene is TRBV27, the J gene TRBJ2-7; TRBD1 aligns across 7 bases. The germline gives CDR1 MNHEY, CDR2 SMNVEV (reference sequence). V lost 5 bases to trimming and J lost 4 bases; unmatched junction nucleotides: 8. This CDR3 spans 14 amino acids. The CDR3 protein is CASSRYGQVYEQYF. The CDR3 bases are TGTGCCAGCAGTCGCTACGGACAGGTGTACGAGCAGTACTTC.

The gene calls are TRBV7-3 and TRBJ2-7, with TRBD2 matching 10 bases. J was trimmed by 2 bases and V by 4 bases; bases with no gene match: 5. Germline loops: CDR1 SGHTA, CDR2 FQGTGA. The CDR3 is 15 amino acids. The CDR3 DNA is TGTGCCAGCAGCTCCTCAGCGGGGGGGCCCTACGAGCAGTACTTC. Its translation: CASSSSAGGPYEQYF.

The V and J genes are TRBV15 and TRBJ1-2; D remains ambiguous. V was pared by 0 bases and J by 4 bases, with 21 bases between. This CDR3 is 18 amino acids long. CDR1 and CDR2 (germline): LNHNV, YYDKDF (reference sequence). The CDR3 DNA follows: TGTGCCACCAGCAGAGATCTTGGAACTTCGACGACGGGCTATGGCTACACCTTC. Translation: CATSRDLGTSTTGYGYTF.

This clone was found a few times. The chain has TRBV19 and TRBJ2-2; weak D call: TRBD1 (6 bases). V gave up 5 bases and J gave up 4 bases, with 14 bases separating them. The CDR3 sequence is 15 residues long. Germline assignment: CDR1 LNHDA and CDR2 SQIVND (reference sequence). CDR3 in amino acids: CASSVKTGTTGELFF. For the CDR3, the DNA is TGTGCCAGTAGTGTAAAAACAGGGACCACCGGGGAGCTGTTTTTT.

The CDR3 nucleotides are TGTGCCAGCTCACCCCCTAGGGGGGGATCCAACACCGGGGAGCTGTTTTTT. Translating gives CASSPPRGGSNTGELFF. The V call is TRBV18, the J call TRBJ2-2; a weak D match, TRBD2 (7 bases). Per germline, CDR1 KGHSH and CDR2 LQKENI. This CDR3 has 17 residues. V was cut by 3 bases and J by 2 bases, with 16 bases left in between.

The J gene is TRBJ2-3, the V gene TRBV5-4; D gene uncertain. Trimming took 0 bases from V and 4 from J, leaving 6 bases between them. This CDR3 region has 13 residues. From germline, CDR1 is SGHNT and CDR2 YYREEE (reference sequence). The CDR3 is CASSLAGSDTQYF. In nucleotides, the CDR3 is TGTGCCAGCAGCTTGGCGGGTTCAGATACGCAGTATTTT.

The rearrangement links TRBV20-1 to TRBJ2-1, with 10 positions matching TRBD2. In germline, CDR1 is DFQATT, CDR2 SNEGSKA (reference sequence). The CDR3 length is 16 residues. The junction had 8 bases not matched to a gene; V was cut back by 3 bases and J by 3 bases. For the CDR3, the DNA is TGCAGTGCTAGTCCCCGAAGCGGGGGGGTCTACAATGAGCAGTTCTTC. Protein sequence: CSASPRSGGVYNEQFF.

This sequence joins TRBV18 and TRBJ2-7, with TRBD2 matching over 8 bases. CDR3 length equals 14 residues. Germline CDR1 reads KGHSH; CDR2 reads LQKENI. V lost 3 bases to trimming and J lost 1 base; unmatched junction nucleotides: 2. The CDR3 nucleotides are TGTGCCAGCTCACCTGCTAGCGGGTCCTACGAGCAGTACTTC. Its protein product is CASSPASGSYEQYF.

The V gene is TRBV9, the J gene TRBJ1-3; possible D gene TRBD1, 5 bases. The V gene's germline CDR1 is SGDLS and CDR2 YYNGEE. Deletions cut 0 bases from V and 2 bases from J, with 6 bases between. CDR3 length equals 14 residues. Here the CDR3 DNA reads TGTGCCAGCAGCGTAGACAGGACTGGAAACACCATATATTTT. It specifies CASSVDRTGNTIYF.

The V and J genes are TRBV6-5 and TRBJ1-1; 8 bases agree with TRBD1. This CDR3 is built from 14 residues. Germline CDR1 is MNHEY and CDR2 is SVGAGI. J lost 3 bases, V lost 8 bases, and 8 bases had no gene match. DNA of the CDR3: TGTGCCAGCCTACCGGACAGGGAGGACACTGAAGCTTTCTTT. Translation: CASLPDREDTEAFF.